Listed here are 24 T cell receptor beta chains from one sample, sequenced in a study of blood T cell repertoires in COVID-19. Assay: immunoSEQ multiplex PCR; the TCRdb copy retains only in-frame clones and omits some. The table lists fewer than 100,000 clones, around nine tenths of them singletons. Sample: peripheral blood. The receptors derive from a man in his fifties with acute or convalescent COVID-19.

The rearrangement uses TRBV7-2 and TRBJ2-3, with D possibly called TRBD1 or TRBD2 (5 bases each). The CDR3 has 14 residues. V was clipped by 5 bases and J by 4 bases, with 13 bases between them. Per the germline V gene, CDR1 is SGHTA and CDR2 is FQGNSA. The CDR3 DNA sequence: TGTGCCAGCAGCCTAGGGGTGGGAGCAGATACGCAGTATTTT. Amino acids: CASSLGVGADTQYF. The variable domain in full, completed from reference TRBV7-2 and TRBJ2-3, reads GAGVSQSPSNKVTEKGKDVELRCDPISGHTALYWYRQSLGQGLEFLIYFQGNSAPDKSGLPSDRFSAERTGGSVSTLTIQRTQQEDSAVYLCASSLGVGADTQYFGPGTRLTVL.

The chain joins TRBV6-1 to TRBJ1-5; 7 positions agree with TRBD1. Germline loops: CDR1 MNHNS, CDR2 SASEGT. Unmatched junction bases numbered 7, after V lost 7 bases and J lost 1 base. The CDR3 is made up of 15 amino acids. The chain's CDR3 is CASTKTGMSNQPQHF. In DNA form, the CDR3 reads TGTGCCAGCACAAAGACAGGGATGAGCAATCAGCCCCAGCATTTT.

The V call is TRBV4-1, the J call TRBJ2-7, with TRBD2 matching 8 bases. The CDR3 totals 18 residues. Trimming cost V 1 base and J 4 bases; bases outside gene matches: 15. Per germline, CDR1 MGHRA and CDR2 YSYEKL. In nucleotides, the CDR3 is TGCGCCAGCAGCCAAGGGCTAGCGGGCCTACCAAACCGTTACGAGCAGTACTTC. Translated, it gives CASSQGLAGLPNRYEQYF.

The CDR3: CASSPPRGTTNEKLFF. In nucleotides, the CDR3 is TGTGCCAGCAGCCCCCCGAGAGGAACAACTAATGAAAAACTGTTTTTT. The chain couples TRBV7-9 to TRBJ1-4, with no clear D. Trimming removed 5 bases from V and 0 bases from J, with 13 bases in between. The V gene's germline CDR1 is SEHNR and CDR2 FQNEAQ (reference sequence). This CDR3 has 16 amino acids. Supplemented by reference TRBV7-9 and TRBJ1-4, the full variable domain reads DTGVSQNPRHKITKRGQNVTFRCDPISEHNRLYWYRQTLGQGPEFLTYFQNEAQLEKSRLLSDRFSAERPKGSFSTLEIQRTEQGDSAMYLCASSPPRGTTNEKLFFGSGTQLSVL.

CDR3 nucleotides: TGTGCCTGGACGGGAGGACACCGATTAAGCTCTGGAAACACCATATATTTT. Translated, it gives CAWTGGHRLSSGNTIYF. This rearrangement joins TRBV30 to TRBJ1-3; D is perhaps TRBD1 (5 bases). Germline CDR1 reads GTSNPN; CDR2 reads SVGIG (reference sequence). V dropped 4 bases and J dropped 0 bases, with 19 bases sitting between them. CDR3 size: 17 residues. The whole variable domain, filled in from reference TRBV30 and TRBJ1-3, reads SQTIHQWPATLVQPVGSPLSLECTVEGTSNPNLYWYRQAAGRGLQLLFYSVGIGQISSEVPQNLSASRPQDRQFILSSKKLLLSDSGFYLCAWTGGHRLSSGNTIYFGEGSWLTVV.

The rearrangement uses TRBV11-1 and TRBJ2-7; TRBD1 agrees at 10 bases. V trimming: 5 bases; J trimming: 1 base; junction bases outside the gene matches: 5. Per the germline V gene, CDR1 is SGHAT and CDR2 is FQDESV (reference sequence). The CDR3 length is 15 residues. The DNA of the CDR3 is TGTGCCAGCAGCCGGACGGGACAGGGGTCCTACGAGCAGTACTTC. It is translated as CASSRTGQGSYEQYF.

This clone was counted once. The V and J genes are TRBV19 and TRBJ2-5; tentative D call: TRBD2 (6 bases). The germline gives CDR1 LNHDA, CDR2 SQIVND (reference sequence). This CDR3 comprises 14 residues. The ends were cut back, 4 bases at V and 2 bases at J, with 11 bases in the middle. The CDR3 sequence is CASSNGRGQETQYF. For the CDR3, the DNA is TGTGCCAGTAGTAACGGGAGAGGGCAAGAGACCCAGTACTTC.

The chain combines TRBV5-1 with TRBJ2-2, with unresolved D. Trimming shortened V by 4 bases and J by 1 base, and 8 bases separated the two germline ends. There are 14 residues in the CDR3. Germline CDR1 SGHRS, CDR2 YFSETQ. CDR3 nucleotides: TGCGCCAGCAGCATAAGACAGAACACCGGGGAGCTGTTTTTT. Its translation is CASSIRQNTGELFF. Together with reference TRBV5-1 and TRBJ2-2, the CDR3 gives the full variable domain: KAGVTQTPRYLIKTRGQQVTLSCSPISGHRSVSWYQQTPGQGLQFLFEYFSETQRNKGNFPGRFSGRQFSNSRSEMNVSTLELGDSALYLCASSIRQNTGELFFGEGSRLTVL.

The table lists this clone with a few counts. V is TRBV18 and J is TRBJ1-1, with a tentative D call TRBD1 (5 bases). This CDR3 is 15 amino acids long. Germline CDR1 reads KGHSH; CDR2 reads LQKENI. V shed 3 bases and J shed 2 bases, with 13 bases lying between them. The CDR3 coding sequence is TGTGCCAGCTCACCCGAAGACAGACCAAACACTGAAGCTTTCTTT. Translating gives CASSPEDRPNTEAFF.

This clone was picked up one time. The chain links TRBV5-1 to TRBJ2-3; weak D call: TRBD2 (6 bases). The germline gives CDR1 SGHRS, CDR2 YFSETQ. V was shortened by 0 bases and J by 2 bases, with 16 bases between the two germline ends. The CDR3 sequence is 17 residues long. The CDR3: CASSLVSSGEATDTQYF. Here the CDR3 DNA reads TGCGCCAGCAGCTTGGTTAGTAGCGGAGAGGCCACAGATACGCAGTATTTT.

The gene calls are TRBV7-8 and TRBJ2-5, with a weak D call TRBD1 (6 bases). V lost 5 bases and J 5 bases, leaving 12 bases between the germline ends. The CDR3 runs 13 residues. Germline V CDR1 and CDR2: SGHVS, FQNEAQ. In nucleotides, the CDR3 is TGTGCCAGCAGCACAGGACAGAGGGAGACCCAGTACTTC. This gives the protein CASSTGQRETQYF.

This chain links TRBV5-1 with TRBJ2-5, with 8 positions matching TRBD2. Germline values: CDR1 SGHRS, CDR2 YFSETQ. Trimming removed 4 bases from V and 4 bases from J; junction bases left unmatched: 6. This CDR3 region has 14 residues. The chain's CDR3 is CASSPGGSRETQYF. The CDR3, as DNA: TGCGCCAGCAGCCCGGGGGGGTCGAGAGAGACCCAGTACTTC.

The chain couples TRBV5-1 to TRBJ2-1, with 8 positions matching TRBD2. With 2 bases clipped from V and 8 bases from J, the junction kept 12 bases outside the gene matches. From germline, CDR1 is SGHRS and CDR2 YFSETQ. The CDR3 extends over 16 amino acids. CDR3 coding DNA: TGCGCCAGCAGCTTTAAAGCGCGGGAGGCCGTGGATGAGCAGTTCTTC. This codes for CASSFKAREAVDEQFF.

This clone is a singleton in its sample. The rearrangement joins TRBV7-3 to TRBJ2-2; D is unresolved. The CDR3 is 13 amino acids. Trimming took off 5 bases at V and 2 bases at J, with 6 bases between the two ends. CDR1 and CDR2 from the germline V gene are SGHTA and FQGTGA. CDR3 bases: TGTGCCAGCAGCCCTCTAAACACCGGGGAGCTGTTTTTT. Protein sequence: CASSPLNTGELFF. Full variable domain (outside the CDR3, taken from reference TRBV7-3 and TRBJ2-2): GAGVSQTPSNKVTEKGKYVELRCDPISGHTALYWYRQSLGQGPEFLIYFQGTGAADDSGLPNDRFFAVRPEGSVSTLKIQRTERGDSAVYLCASSPLNTGELFFGEGSRLTVL.

The chain combines TRBV3-1 (or the pseudogene TRBV3-2) with TRBJ1-3; a weak D match, TRBD1 (5 bases). V was trimmed by 4 bases and J by 2 bases, leaving 12 bases between them. Germline V lookup: CDR1 LGHDT, CDR2 YNNKEL (reference sequence). The length of the CDR3 is 15 residues. The CDR3 coding sequence is TGTGCCAGCAGCCGCCGACAGTCCCCTGGAAACACCATATATTTT. It translates to CASSRRQSPGNTIYF.

This sequence joins TRBV11-3 and TRBJ1-6; D gene ambiguous. V was trimmed by 2 bases and J by 9 bases, leaving 8 bases between them. The germline gives CDR1 SGHNT, CDR2 YENEEA. The CDR3 consists of 13 residues. CDR3 in amino acids: CASSLFRGSPLHF. The CDR3 DNA reads TGTGCCAGCAGCTTATTTAGAGGTTCACCCCTCCACTTT.

J is TRBJ1-1 and V is TRBV28; weak D call: TRBD1 (6 bases). Between the trimmed V and J ends, which lost 3 bases and 4 bases, there was a span of 12 bases. The CDR3 has 14 amino acids. Germline V gene lookup returns CDR1 MDHEN and CDR2 SYDVKM. CDR3 bases: TGTGCCAGCAGTTTCAGGGGACGGGGCACTGAAGCTTTCTTT. It translates to CASSFRGRGTEAFF.

The J gene is TRBJ1-2, the V gene TRBV6-1; 8 nucleotides line up with TRBD1. This CDR3 is 15 amino acids long. With V trimmed by 5 bases and J by 1 base, 6 bases remained unmatched. Germline assignment: CDR1 MNHNS and CDR2 SASEGT. CDR3: CASSFRGQGNYGYTF. CDR3 DNA sequence: TGTGCCAGCAGTTTCAGGGGGCAGGGTAACTATGGCTACACCTTC.

The rearrangement links TRBV2 to TRBJ2-1; no firm D call. The CDR3 contains 12 residues. The germline V and J ends were trimmed by 3 bases and 12 bases, with 12 bases remaining between them. Germline V gene data show CDR1 as SNHLY and CDR2 as FYNNEI. The CDR3 protein is CASSESGRWQFF. The CDR3 DNA reads TGTGCCAGCAGTGAGTCAGGTCGATGGCAGTTCTTC. The whole variable domain, remainder taken from reference TRBV2 and TRBJ2-1, is EPEVTQTPSHQVTQMGQEVILRCVPISNHLYFYWYRQILGQKVEFLVSFYNNEISEKSEIFDDQFSVERPDGSNFTLKIRSTKLEDSAMYFCASSESGRWQFFGPGTRLTVL.

The chain carries TRBV27 and TRBJ1-3; 8 nucleotides agree with TRBD1. The germline V gene encodes CDR1 MNHEY and CDR2 SMNVEV (reference sequence). The CDR3 runs 14 residues. J lost 7 bases, V lost 6 bases, and 8 bases had no gene match. The CDR3 nucleotides read TGTGCCAGCAGCCCAGGGGGCGCGAGGAACACCATATATTTT. It codes for CASSPGGARNTIYF.

The J gene is TRBJ2-1, the V gene TRBV19; 11 bases fit TRBD2. Germline values: CDR1 LNHDA, CDR2 SQIVND (reference sequence). The CDR3 extends over 15 amino acids. V trimming: 5 bases; J trimming: 4 bases; junction bases outside the gene matches: 4. CDR3 DNA sequence: TGTGCCAGTAGTCCCGGGACTAGCGGTTACAATGAGCAGTTCTTC. This encodes CASSPGTSGYNEQFF.

A note on this clone: One junction end does not reproduce the germline sequence, and a read error may be involved. The genes are TRBV12-3 or TRBV12-4 and TRBJ2-7, with a weak D call TRBD2 (6 bases). The CDR3 runs to 13 residues. CDR3 in amino acids: CATSRQGGYEQYF. The CDR3 coding sequence is TGTGCCACCAGTAGGCAGGGAGGCTACGAGCAGTACTTC.

This clone was recorded only once. This chain joins TRBV28 and TRBJ2-7, with 11 bases lining up with TRBD1. The CDR3 length is 17 residues. CDR1 is MDHEN, CDR2 SYDVKM, per germline. With V trimmed by 5 bases and J by 4 bases, 13 bases remained unmatched. The CDR3 sequence: CASSDKPGTGGTYEQYF. The CDR3 DNA follows: TGTGCCAGCAGTGACAAACCCGGGACAGGGGGTACTTACGAGCAGTACTTC.

The rearrangement joins TRBV7-9 to TRBJ1-4; 8 bases map to TRBD1. The CDR3 is made up of 14 amino acids. The V gene end was trimmed by 4 bases and the J gene end by 7 bases; junction bases not matched to a gene: 5. The V gene's germline CDR1 is SEHNR and CDR2 FQNEAQ (reference sequence). The DNA for the CDR3 is TGTGCCAGCAGCTACGACAGGGGTTTTGAAAAACTGTTTTTT. Amino acid sequence: CASSYDRGFEKLFF.